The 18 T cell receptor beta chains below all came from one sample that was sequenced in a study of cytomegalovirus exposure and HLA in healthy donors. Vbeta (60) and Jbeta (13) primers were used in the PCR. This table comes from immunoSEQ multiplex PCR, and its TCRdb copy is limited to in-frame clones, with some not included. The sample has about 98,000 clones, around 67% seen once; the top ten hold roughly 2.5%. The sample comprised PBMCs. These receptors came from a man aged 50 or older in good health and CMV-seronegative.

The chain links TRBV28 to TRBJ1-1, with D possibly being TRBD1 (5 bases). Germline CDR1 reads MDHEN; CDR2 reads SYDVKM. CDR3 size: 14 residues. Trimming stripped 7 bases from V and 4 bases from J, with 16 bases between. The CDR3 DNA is TGTGCCAGCACCTCGATAGGGGAGGGCACTGAAGCTTTCTTT. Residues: CASTSIGEGTEAFF.

In DNA form, the CDR3 reads TGTGCCAGCAGACAGGGGACCCACGAGCAGTACTTC. Translated, it gives CASRQGTHEQYF. This chain joins TRBV6-6 and TRBJ2-7; 7 bases are a match to TRBD1. Germline-derived CDR1 and CDR2 are MNHNY and SVGAGI (reference sequence). The CDR3 is 12 residues long. After removal of 6 bases from V and 5 bases from J, the junction contained 4 bases not matched to a gene.

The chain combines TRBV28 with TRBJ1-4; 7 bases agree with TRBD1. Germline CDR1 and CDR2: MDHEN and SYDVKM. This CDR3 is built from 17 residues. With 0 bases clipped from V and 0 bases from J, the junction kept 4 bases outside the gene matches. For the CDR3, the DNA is TGTGCCAGCAGTTTATGGGACAGGATTGCAACTAATGAAAAACTGTTTTTT. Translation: CASSLWDRIATNEKLFF.

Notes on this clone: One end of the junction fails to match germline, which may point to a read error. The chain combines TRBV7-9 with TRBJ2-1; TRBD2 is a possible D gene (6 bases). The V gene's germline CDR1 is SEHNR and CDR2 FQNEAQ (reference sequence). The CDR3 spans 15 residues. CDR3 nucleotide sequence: TGTTCCAGCAGCTTTAGGGCGGGAACCTACAATGAGCAGTTCTTC. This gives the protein CSSSFRAGTYNEQFF.

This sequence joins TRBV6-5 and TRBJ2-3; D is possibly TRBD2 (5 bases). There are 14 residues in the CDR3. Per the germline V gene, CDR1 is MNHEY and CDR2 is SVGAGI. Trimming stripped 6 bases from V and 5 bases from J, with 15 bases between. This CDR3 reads CASRTRGDIDTQYF. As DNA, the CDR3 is TGTGCCAGCAGAACACGGGGAGATATAGATACGCAGTATTTT.

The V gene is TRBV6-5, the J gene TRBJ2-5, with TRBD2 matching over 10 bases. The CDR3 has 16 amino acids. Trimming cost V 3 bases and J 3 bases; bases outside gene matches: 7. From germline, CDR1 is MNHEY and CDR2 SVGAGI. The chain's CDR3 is CASSYSLAGAKETQYF. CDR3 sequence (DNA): TGTGCCAGCAGTTATTCGCTAGCGGGAGCGAAAGAGACCCAGTACTTC.

The CDR3 protein is CASSMTRPTSTDTQYF. The DNA for the CDR3 is TGTGCCAGCAGCATGACTAGGCCCACTAGCACAGATACGCAGTATTTT. J is TRBJ2-3 and V is TRBV28, with a weak D call TRBD2 (6 bases). Trimming took 6 bases from V and 0 from J, leaving 16 bases between them. Germline assignment: CDR1 MDHEN and CDR2 SYDVKM. The CDR3 loop spans 16 amino acids.

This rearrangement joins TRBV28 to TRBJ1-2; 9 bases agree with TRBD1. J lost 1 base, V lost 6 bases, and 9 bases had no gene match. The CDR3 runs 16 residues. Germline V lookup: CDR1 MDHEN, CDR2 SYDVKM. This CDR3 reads CASSDRGARLNYGYTF. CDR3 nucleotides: TGTGCCAGCAGCGACAGGGGGGCAAGGCTTAACTATGGCTACACCTTC.

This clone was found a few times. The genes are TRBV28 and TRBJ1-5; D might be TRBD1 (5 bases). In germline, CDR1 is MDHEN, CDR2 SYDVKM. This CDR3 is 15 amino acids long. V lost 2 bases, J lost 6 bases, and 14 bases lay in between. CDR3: CASSLGDSLFQPQHF. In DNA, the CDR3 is TGTGCCAGCAGTTTAGGAGACAGTCTTTTTCAGCCCCAGCATTTT.

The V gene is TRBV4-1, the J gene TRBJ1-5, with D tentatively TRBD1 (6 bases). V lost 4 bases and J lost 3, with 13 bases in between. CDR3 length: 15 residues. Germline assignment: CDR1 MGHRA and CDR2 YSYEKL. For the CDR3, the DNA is TGCGCCAGCAGCCCTAAGGCAGGGGACAATCAGCCCCAGCATTTT. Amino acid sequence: CASSPKAGDNQPQHF.

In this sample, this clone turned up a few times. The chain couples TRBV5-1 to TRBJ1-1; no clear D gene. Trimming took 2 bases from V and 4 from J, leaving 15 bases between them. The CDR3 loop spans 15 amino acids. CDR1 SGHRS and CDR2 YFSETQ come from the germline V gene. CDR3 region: CASSLGPETGTEAFF. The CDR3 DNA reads TGCGCCAGCAGCTTAGGCCCCGAAACGGGCACTGAAGCTTTCTTT.

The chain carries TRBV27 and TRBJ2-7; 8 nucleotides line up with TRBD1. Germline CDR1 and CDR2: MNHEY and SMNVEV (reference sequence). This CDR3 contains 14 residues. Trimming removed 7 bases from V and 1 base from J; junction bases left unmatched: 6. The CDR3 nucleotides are TGTGCCAGCACTCCGACAGGGGCGTCCTACGAGCAGTACTTC. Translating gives CASTPTGASYEQYF.

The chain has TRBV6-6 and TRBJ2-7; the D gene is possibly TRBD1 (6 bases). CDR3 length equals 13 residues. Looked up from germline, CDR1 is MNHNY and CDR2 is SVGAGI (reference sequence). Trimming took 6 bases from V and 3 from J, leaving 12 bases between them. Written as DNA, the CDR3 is TGTGCCAGCAGACAGGGAAGTCTCTACGAGCAGTACTTC. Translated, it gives CASRQGSLYEQYF.

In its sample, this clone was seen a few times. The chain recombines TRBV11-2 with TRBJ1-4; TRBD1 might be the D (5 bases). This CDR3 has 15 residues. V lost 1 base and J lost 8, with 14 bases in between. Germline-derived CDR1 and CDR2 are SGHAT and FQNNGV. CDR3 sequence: CASSLGLGSGEKLFF. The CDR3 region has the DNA TGTGCCAGCAGCTTAGGTCTGGGTTCAGGGGAAAAACTGTTTTTT.

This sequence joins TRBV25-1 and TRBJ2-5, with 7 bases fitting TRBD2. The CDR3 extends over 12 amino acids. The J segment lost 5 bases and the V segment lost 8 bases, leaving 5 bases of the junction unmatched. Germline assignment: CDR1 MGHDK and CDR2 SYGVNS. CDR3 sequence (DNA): TGTGCCAGCGGGCGGGGAGGGGAGACCCAGTACTTC. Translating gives CASGRGGETQYF.

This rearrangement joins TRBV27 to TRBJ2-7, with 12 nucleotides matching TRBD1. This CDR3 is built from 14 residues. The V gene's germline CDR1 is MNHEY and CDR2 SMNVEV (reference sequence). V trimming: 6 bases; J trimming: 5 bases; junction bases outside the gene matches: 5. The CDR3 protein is CASRGTGGINEQYF. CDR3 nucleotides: TGTGCCAGCAGAGGGACAGGGGGCATCAACGAGCAGTACTTC.

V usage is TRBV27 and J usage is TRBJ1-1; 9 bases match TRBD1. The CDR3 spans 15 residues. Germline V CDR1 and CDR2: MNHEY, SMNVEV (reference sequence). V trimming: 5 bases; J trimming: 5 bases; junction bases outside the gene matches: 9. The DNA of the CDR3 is TGTGCCAGCAGTCCTGGGACAGGGTTCGGGACTGAAGCTTTCTTT. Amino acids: CASSPGTGFGTEAFF.

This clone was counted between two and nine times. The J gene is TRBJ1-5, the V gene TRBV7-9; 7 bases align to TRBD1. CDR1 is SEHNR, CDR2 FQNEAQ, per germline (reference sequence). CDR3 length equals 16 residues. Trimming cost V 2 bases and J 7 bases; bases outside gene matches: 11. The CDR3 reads CASSLRSSGGEQPQHF. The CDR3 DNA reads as TGTGCCAGCAGCTTACGGTCGTCAGGGGGTGAGCAGCCCCAGCATTTT. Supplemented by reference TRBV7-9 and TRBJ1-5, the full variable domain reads DTGVSQNPRHKITKRGQNVTFRCDPISEHNRLYWYRQTLGQGPEFLTYFQNEAQLEKSRLLSDRFSAERPKGSFSTLEIQRTEQGDSAMYLCASSLRSSGGEQPQHFGDGTRLSIL.